These 14 T cell receptor beta chains share one sample of origin, sequenced in a study of spatial heterogeneity in lung cancer. Broader study findings: Mutation counts in tumors were tracked by counts of expanded intratumoral alpha and beta TCRs.

The antigens these receptors bind are not known. TCRdb re-called the 5' RACE reads through MiXCR, storing one row per CDR3 protein. In the table there are nearly 1,500 distinct CDR3 sequences, around a sixth of which are singletons. Time point: sample taken at primary tumor resection. The sequenced sample was lung tumor tissue, obtained at surgery. Receptor source: a male donor with early-stage non-small cell lung cancer.

This clonotype qualifies as medium-sized. The chain couples TRBV5-6 to TRBJ2-7, with D tentatively TRBD2 (5 bases). The length of the CDR3 is 13 residues. The V gene lost 6 bases and the J gene lost 4 bases, with 14 bases spanning the gap. CDR1 is SGHDT, CDR2 YYEEEE, per germline. The CDR3 DNA is TGTGCCAGCACCTTATCCGGGGTTTACGAGCAGTACTTC. Translation gives CASTLSGVYEQYF.

This clonotype was detected once. The chain uses TRBV4-1 and TRBJ2-7; D may be TRBD1 (5 bases). CDR3 size: 15 residues. Between the trimmed V and J ends, which lost 0 bases and 3 bases, there was a span of 12 bases. Germline V gene lookup returns CDR1 MGHRA and CDR2 YSYEKL. The chain's CDR3 is CASSQEEGAFYEQYF. CDR3 nucleotides: TGCGCCAGCAGCCAAGAGGAAGGGGCGTTCTACGAGCAGTACTTC.

By share, this clonotype ranks as medium-sized. The chain combines TRBV6-2 or TRBV6-3 with TRBJ2-4, with D uncertain. This CDR3 spans 14 amino acids. V was cut by 0 bases and J by 8 bases, with 11 bases left in between. The V gene's germline CDR1 is MNHEY and CDR2 SVGEGT. In DNA form, the CDR3 reads TGTGCCAGCAGTTACTCGAACAGTCAGGACATTCAGTACTTC. It codes for CASSYSNSQDIQYF.

The rearrangement joins TRBV6-2 or TRBV6-3 to TRBJ1-1; D not certain. The V end was cut by 6 bases, the J end by 4 bases, with 15 bases between. Per the germline V gene, CDR1 is MNHEY and CDR2 is SVGEGT. CDR3 length equals 14 residues. CDR3 region: CASSHSSGGTEAFF. The CDR3 nucleotides read TGTGCCAGCAGCCACTCGTCGGGAGGCACTGAAGCTTTCTTT.

The V call is TRBV20-1, the J call TRBJ2-1, with 7 bases matching TRBD2. The CDR3 has 12 amino acids. V gave up 5 bases and J gave up 12 bases; unmatched junction bases: 10. CDR1 DFQATT and CDR2 SNEGSKA come from the germline V gene (reference sequence). In DNA, the CDR3 is TGCAGTGCTCGCTCGACTAGCTGGGGGCAGTTCTTC. It translates to CSARSTSWGQFF.

By frequency in the sample, this clonotype is medium-sized (0.01 to 0.1%). The chain is built from TRBV2 and TRBJ2-3, with 10 bases that match TRBD2. CDR3 size: 15 residues. Trimming at V came to 4 bases and at J to 7 bases, leaving 8 bases not matched to a gene. The germline V gene has CDR1 SNHLY and CDR2 FYNNEI. Here the CDR3 reads CASSASSGRKHTQYF. The CDR3 coding sequence is TGTGCCAGCAGTGCCAGTAGCGGGAGGAAGCATACGCAGTATTTT.

Relative to its sample, this clonotype is large. The chain recombines TRBV11-2 with TRBJ2-5, with 7 bases matching TRBD1. Germline CDR1 SGHAT, CDR2 FQNNGV. Trimming removed 5 bases from V and 4 bases from J; junction bases left unmatched: 7. CDR3 length: 14 amino acids. The chain's CDR3 is CASSKTGIGETQYF. The CDR3 nucleotides are TGTGCCAGCAGCAAGACAGGGATCGGAGAGACCCAGTACTTC.

This clonotype was observed a handful of times. The chain is built from TRBV28 and TRBJ1-5, with TRBD1 identical over 7 bases. Germline values: CDR1 MDHEN, CDR2 SYDVKM. The CDR3 totals 16 residues. V trimming: 1 base; J trimming: 3 bases; junction bases outside the gene matches: 6. In DNA, the CDR3 is TGTGCCAGCAGTTTATTCTTCAGGGGGAACAATCAGCCCCAGCATTTT. Its protein is CASSLFFRGNNQPQHF.

By share, this clonotype ranks as medium-sized. The chain uses TRBV10-1 and TRBJ1-4; 10 nucleotides align to TRBD1. This CDR3 has 16 residues. Trimming cost V 0 bases and J 8 bases; bases outside gene matches: 6. Germline V lookup: CDR1 WNHNN, CDR2 SYGVQD (reference sequence). Written as DNA, the CDR3 is TGCGCCAGCAGTGAGTCGCCGGGACAGGGGACCGAAAAACTGTTTTTT. It encodes CASSESPGQGTEKLFF.

V is TRBV13 and J is TRBJ2-1; 9 bases align to TRBD1. Looked up from germline, CDR1 is PRHDT and CDR2 is FYEKMQ (reference sequence). V was clipped by 3 bases and J by 6 bases; unmatched bases: 6. This CDR3 contains 15 residues. Here the CDR3 DNA reads TGTGCCAGCAGCTTTCGGGGACAGGGTCGCAATGAGCAGTTCTTC. This codes for CASSFRGQGRNEQFF. Full variable domain (rest looked up from reference TRBV13 and TRBJ2-1): AAGVIQSPRHLIKEKRETATLKCYPIPRHDTVYWYQQGPGQDPQFLISFYEKMQSDKGSIPDRFSAQQFSDYHSELNMSSLELGDSALYFCASSFRGQGRNEQFFGPGTRLTVL.

The genes are TRBV7-3 and TRBJ2-1; D tentatively reads TRBD1 or TRBD2 (5 bases each). This CDR3 spans 15 amino acids. Germline V lookup: CDR1 SGHTA, CDR2 FQGTGA. V was trimmed by 5 bases and J by 6 bases, leaving 17 bases between them. The CDR3 sequence is CASSPRDRAVNEQFF. CDR3 in DNA: TGTGCCAGCAGCCCTCGGGACCGTGCTGTCAATGAGCAGTTCTTC.

This clonotype was recorded at least ten times. This chain connects TRBV28 to TRBJ2-1; tentatively, D is TRBD1 (6 bases). The CDR3 totals 11 residues. V was pared by 3 bases and J by 12 bases, with 9 bases between. In germline, CDR1 is MDHEN, CDR2 SYDVKM. Here the CDR3 reads CASSFSRGQFF. The CDR3 region has the DNA TGTGCCAGCAGTTTCTCCAGGGGGCAGTTCTTC.

This clonotype was counted ten times or more. The chain carries TRBV6-5 and TRBJ2-7; 12 nucleotides align to TRBD1. The CDR3 sequence is 16 residues long. After removal of 2 bases from V and 4 bases from J, the junction contained 6 bases not matched to a gene. Germline values: CDR1 MNHEY, CDR2 SVGAGI. The CDR3 spells CASSYNRDRGLYEQYF. The CDR3 region has the DNA TGTGCCAGCAGTTACAACAGGGACAGGGGGCTTTACGAGCAGTACTTC.

This clonotype has ten or more counts. This CDR3 reads CASSNPQLAGVSNEQFF. The CDR3 DNA sequence: TGCGCCAGCAGCAACCCCCAACTAGCGGGTGTGTCCAATGAGCAGTTCTTC. The chain couples TRBV5-1 to TRBJ2-1, with 9 nucleotides matching TRBD2. The V gene end was trimmed by 4 bases and the J gene end by 6 bases; junction bases not matched to a gene: 14. The CDR3 has 17 residues. Germline V gene data show CDR1 as SGHRS and CDR2 as YFSETQ.